These T cell receptor beta chains were read from a single sample in a study of shared clonotypes between healthy human individuals. The data were produced by immunoSEQ multiplex PCR, yet TCRdb's version contains in-frame clones alone and is incomplete. The table has about 2.3 million clones, 85% to 95% seen once. Specimen: naive CD4+ T cells from PBMCs. The receptors originated from a young man in good health. Some clones in this sample may be carry-over from other donors' samples. Each CDR3 is given with its conserved first and last residue. The order of the fields is V gene, CDR3 protein.

V: TRBV5-4; CDR3: CASSKFWVYGYTF
V: TRBV27; CDR3: CASSFSGGVQPQHF
V: TRBV15; CDR3: CATSRLPPGQGNFEKLFF
V: TRBV5-1; CDR3: CASSLGSQRFF
V: TRBV25-1; CDR3: CASSDVGTGGYEQYF
V: TRBV19; CDR3: CASRQGGTNTIYF
V: TRBV6-4; CDR3: CASSRDRVSTEAFF
V: TRBV5-1; CDR3: CASSLVSLADYEQYF
V: TRBV29-1; CDR3: CSVEVSGVEKLFF
V: TRBV27; CDR3: CASSKSGTSGNNEQYF
V: TRBV5-1; CDR3: CASSSRGLETQYF
V: TRBV5-1; CDR3: CASSPSGRAREQYF
V: TRBV5-1; CDR3: CASSSGGQLEQYF
V: TRBV28; CDR3: CASGSGQGRNNEQFF
V: TRBV28; CDR3: CASSTSGRTGELFF
V: TRBV6-1; CDR3: CASRDRVNTEAFF
V: TRBV27; CDR3: CASSWSEGADTQYF
V: TRBV7-9; CDR3: CASSLDPTGEQYF
V: TRBV19; CDR3: CASSEGLQETQYF
V: TRBV5-1; CDR3: CASSLGAGEGNEQYF
V: TRBV5-5; CDR3: CASSLGISGRAYEQYF
V: TRBV4-1; CDR3: CASSLPGGSGELFF
V: TRBV4-3; CDR3: CASSQGRLAGGDIQYF
V: TRBV4-3; CDR3: CASSQEVLVSGNTIYF
V: TRBV29-1; CDR3: CSVRPGQGSGVTGELFF
V: TRBV21-1; CDR3: CASSPPGWVEQYF
V: TRBV5-1; CDR3: CASSLEGGTFLETQYF
V: TRBV5-3; CDR3: CASEKGRLDQPQHF
V: TRBV28; CDR3: CASRPTGRFYEQYF
V: TRBV29-1; CDR3: CSVESRQGATEAFF
V: TRBV28; CDR3: CAILPRGWGNYGYTF
V: TRBV12-5; CDR3: CASGLGTGRYEQFF
V: TRBV19; CDR3: CASSFYRGAYEQYF
V: TRBV6-5; CDR3: CASHFRSGEQYF
V: TRBV7-3; CDR3: CASSSLAGGVYNEQFF
V: TRBV7-9; CDR3: CASSSPQFNEKLFF
V: TRBV9; CDR3: CASTPGTSGYNEQFF
V: TRBV7-9; CDR3: CASSLASGNNEQFF
V: TRBV5-4; CDR3: CASNPGQGNEKLFF
V: TRBV18; CDR3: CASQEGQGSTDTQYF